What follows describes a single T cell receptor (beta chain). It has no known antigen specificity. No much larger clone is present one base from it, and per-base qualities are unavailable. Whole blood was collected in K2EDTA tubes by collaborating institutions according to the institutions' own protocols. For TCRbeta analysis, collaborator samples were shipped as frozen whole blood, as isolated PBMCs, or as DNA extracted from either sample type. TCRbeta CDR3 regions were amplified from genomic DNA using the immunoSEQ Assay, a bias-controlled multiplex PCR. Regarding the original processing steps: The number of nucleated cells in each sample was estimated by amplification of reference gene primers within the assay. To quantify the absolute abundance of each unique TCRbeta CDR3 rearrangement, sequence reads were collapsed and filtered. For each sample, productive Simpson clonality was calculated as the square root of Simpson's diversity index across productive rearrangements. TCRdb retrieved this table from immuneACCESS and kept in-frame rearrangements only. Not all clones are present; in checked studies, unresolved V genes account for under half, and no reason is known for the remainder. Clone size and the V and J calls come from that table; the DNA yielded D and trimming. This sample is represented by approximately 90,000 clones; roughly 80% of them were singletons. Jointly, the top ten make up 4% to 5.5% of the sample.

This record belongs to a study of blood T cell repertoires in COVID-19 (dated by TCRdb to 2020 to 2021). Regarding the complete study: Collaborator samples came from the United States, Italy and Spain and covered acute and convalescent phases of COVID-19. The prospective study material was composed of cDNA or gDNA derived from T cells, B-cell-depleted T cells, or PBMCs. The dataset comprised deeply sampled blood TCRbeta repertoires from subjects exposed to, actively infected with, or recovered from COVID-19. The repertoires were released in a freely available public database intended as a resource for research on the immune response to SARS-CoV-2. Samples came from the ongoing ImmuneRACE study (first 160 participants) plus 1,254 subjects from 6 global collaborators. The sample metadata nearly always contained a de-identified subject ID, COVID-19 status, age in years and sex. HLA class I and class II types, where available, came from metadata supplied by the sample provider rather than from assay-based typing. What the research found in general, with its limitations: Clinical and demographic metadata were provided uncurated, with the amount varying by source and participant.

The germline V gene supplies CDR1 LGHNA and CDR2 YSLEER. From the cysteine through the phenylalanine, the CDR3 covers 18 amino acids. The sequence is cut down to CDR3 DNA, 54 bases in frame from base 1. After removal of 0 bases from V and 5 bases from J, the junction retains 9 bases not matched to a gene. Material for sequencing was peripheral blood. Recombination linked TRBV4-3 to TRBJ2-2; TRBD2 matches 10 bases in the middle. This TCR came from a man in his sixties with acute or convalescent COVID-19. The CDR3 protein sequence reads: CASSQESVLAGWTGELFF. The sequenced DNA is TGCGCCAGCAGCCAAGAATCGGTACTAGCGGGGTGGACCGGGGAGCTGTTTTTT.